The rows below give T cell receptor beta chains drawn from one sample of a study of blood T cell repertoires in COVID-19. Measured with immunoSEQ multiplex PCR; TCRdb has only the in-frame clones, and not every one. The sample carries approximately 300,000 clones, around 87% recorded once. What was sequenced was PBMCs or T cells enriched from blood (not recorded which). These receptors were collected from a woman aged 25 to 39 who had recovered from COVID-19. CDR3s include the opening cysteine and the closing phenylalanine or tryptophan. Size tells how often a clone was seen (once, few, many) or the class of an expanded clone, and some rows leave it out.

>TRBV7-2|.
CASSLGTSGGVDTQYF
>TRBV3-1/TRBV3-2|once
CASSLQGSTYEQYF
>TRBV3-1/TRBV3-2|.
CASRGGGYGYTF
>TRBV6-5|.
CASAGNMNTEAFF
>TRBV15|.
CATSNKPFPQYGYTF
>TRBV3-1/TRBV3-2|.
CASSSPGYTEAFF
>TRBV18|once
CASSPYDRGPDTEAFF
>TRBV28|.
CASRGGQGNYGYTF
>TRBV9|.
CASSVVGQGGGYTF
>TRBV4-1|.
CASSPRTGVSSPLHF
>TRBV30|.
CAWNRAGNTIYF
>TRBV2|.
CASSARREETQYF
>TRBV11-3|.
CASSSRRGGRGDTQYF
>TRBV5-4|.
CASSEGGNNSPLHF
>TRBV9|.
CASSVGTSESEQFF
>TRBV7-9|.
CASSFGLSGEAFF
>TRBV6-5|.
CASRGTANEKLFF
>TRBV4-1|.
CASSQVRTGGGYTF
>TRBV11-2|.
CASSSLQGAGSPLHF
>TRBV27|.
CASSLSGATSTDTQYF
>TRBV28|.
CASSQRGSPRNEQFF
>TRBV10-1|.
CASPNRDRGGPGFSETQYF
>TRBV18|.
CASSPRQTNYGYTF
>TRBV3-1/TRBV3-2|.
CASSLLGGTGDNYGYTF
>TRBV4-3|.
CASSLRRSGGRGYTF
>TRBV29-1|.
CSVEGGALADTQYF
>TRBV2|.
CASSGGPLATYEQYF
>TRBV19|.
CASSLGRQGGTEAFF
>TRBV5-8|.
CASSSGTGVGQPQHF
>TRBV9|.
CASSPTGDNSPLHF
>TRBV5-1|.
CASSFTGAVDTQYF
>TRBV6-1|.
CASSLATTGGTEAFF
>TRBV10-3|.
CAISEIDGVWAFF
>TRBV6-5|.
CASRRLQGNYGYTF
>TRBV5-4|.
CASSLAKLAGGQETQYF